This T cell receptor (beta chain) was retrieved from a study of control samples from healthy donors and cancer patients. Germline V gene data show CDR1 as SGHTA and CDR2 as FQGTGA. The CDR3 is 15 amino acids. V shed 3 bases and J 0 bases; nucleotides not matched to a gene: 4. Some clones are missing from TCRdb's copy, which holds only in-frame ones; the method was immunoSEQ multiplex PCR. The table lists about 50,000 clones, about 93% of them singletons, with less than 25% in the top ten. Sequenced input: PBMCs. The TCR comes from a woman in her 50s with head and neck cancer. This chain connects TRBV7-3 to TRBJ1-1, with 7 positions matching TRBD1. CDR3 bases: TGTGCCAGCAGCTTGACAGGGACGGTGAACACTGAAGCTTTCTTT. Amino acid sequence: CASSLTGTVNTEAFF.